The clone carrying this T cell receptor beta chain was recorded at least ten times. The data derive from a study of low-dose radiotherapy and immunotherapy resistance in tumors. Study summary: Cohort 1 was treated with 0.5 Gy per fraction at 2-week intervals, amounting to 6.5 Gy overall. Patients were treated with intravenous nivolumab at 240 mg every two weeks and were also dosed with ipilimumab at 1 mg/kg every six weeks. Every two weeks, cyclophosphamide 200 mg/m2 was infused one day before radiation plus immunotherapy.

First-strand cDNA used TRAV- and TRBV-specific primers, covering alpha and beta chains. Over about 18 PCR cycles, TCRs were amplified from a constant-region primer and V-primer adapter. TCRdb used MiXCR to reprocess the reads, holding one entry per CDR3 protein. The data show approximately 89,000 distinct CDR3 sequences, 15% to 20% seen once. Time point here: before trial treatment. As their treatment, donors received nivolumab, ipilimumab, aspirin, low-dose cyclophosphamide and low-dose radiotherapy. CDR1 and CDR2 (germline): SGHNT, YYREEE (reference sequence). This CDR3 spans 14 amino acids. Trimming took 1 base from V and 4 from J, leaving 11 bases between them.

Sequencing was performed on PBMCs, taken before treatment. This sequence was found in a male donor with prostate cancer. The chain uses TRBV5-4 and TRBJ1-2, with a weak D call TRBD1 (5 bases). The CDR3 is CASSLPRGTYGYTF. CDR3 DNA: TGTGCCAGCAGCTTGCCGCGGGGCACCTATGGCTACACCTTC.